The clone carrying this T cell receptor (beta chain) was observed once. The CDR3 is made up of 15 amino acids. Germline V gives CDR1 MGHRA, CDR2 YSYEKL. V lost 1 base and J lost 3, with 13 bases in between. The sample is drawn from a study of OX40 agonist ivuxolimab in advanced cancers. Clones were sequenced by immunoSEQ multiplex PCR, and TCRdb holds only the in-frame ones, with some missing. The sample records fewer than 40,000 clones, about 92% being singletons. Here the sequenced sample was CD4+ or CD8+ T cells sorted from blood, taken in a trial of the OX40 agonist ivuxolimab. V usage is TRBV4-1 and J usage is TRBJ2-7; D not resolved. This clonotype was obtained from an adult with an advanced solid tumor such as melanoma, head and neck, liver or kidney cancer. The CDR3 protein is CASSQVATKGYEQYF. The CDR3 DNA follows: TGCGCCAGCAGCCAAGTGGCCACCAAAGGCTACGAGCAGTACTTC.